This record concerns one T cell receptor beta chain sequence. These data belong to a study of blood T cells in healthy people across ages. The CDR3 has 13 amino acids. Germline CDR1 and CDR2: DFQATT and SNEGSKA (reference sequence). Deletions cut 8 bases from V and 0 bases from J, with 12 bases between. Per sample, at least 5 micrograms of total RNA were extracted. PCR was performed a second time for roughly 7 to 12 cycles using a sample-barcoded 5' primer and a J-beta primer mix. TCRdb re-called the 5' RACE reads through MiXCR, storing one row per CDR3 protein. Among around 1,600,000 distinct CDR3 sequences listed, under 55% were seen once.

The specimen was blood. The chain recombines TRBV20-1 with TRBJ2-3, with D uncertain. This clonotype was obtained from a woman aged 18-29 years in good health. Here the CDR3 reads CSWFSSSTDTQYF. DNA of the CDR3: TGCAGTTGGTTTAGTTCGAGCACAGATACGCAGTATTTT.